These 24 T cell receptor beta chains were all obtained from the same sample, sequenced in a study of blood T cell repertoires in COVID-19. TCRdb's table, derived via immunoSEQ multiplex PCR, lists solely in-frame clones and lacks some. This repertoire shows about 120,000 clones, around 83% found once; its top ten account for 1.1% to 1.5%. Input material: peripheral blood. The receptors were sampled from a man aged 40-55 years with acute or convalescent COVID-19.

The CDR3 nucleotides read TGTGCCAGCAGCTTACACAGGGCAACTAATGAAAAACTGTTTTTT. It is translated as CASSLHRATNEKLFF. The rearrangement joins TRBV7-2 to TRBJ1-4; possible D gene TRBD1, 6 bases. The CDR3 has 15 amino acids. The germline CDR1 and CDR2 sequences are SGHTA and FQGNSA. Trimming removed 2 bases from V and 0 bases from J, with 7 bases in between.

This chain connects TRBV5-1 to TRBJ2-3; 8 bases align to TRBD2. Unmatched junction bases numbered 14, after V lost 4 bases and J lost 1 base. There are 18 residues in the CDR3. Germline CDR1 and CDR2: SGHRS and YFSETQ. The CDR3 loop reads CASSRTEAGLARTDTQYF. In nucleotides, the CDR3 is TGCGCCAGCAGCCGGACGGAGGCCGGACTAGCCCGCACAGATACGCAGTATTTT.

The V and J genes are TRBV19 and TRBJ1-5; 7 positions agree with TRBD1. The germline V gene encodes CDR1 LNHDA and CDR2 SQIVND (reference sequence). V shed 6 bases, J shed 1 base, and the junction held 3 bases outside the gene matches. CDR3 length: 14 residues. The CDR3 reads CASSQTGSNQPQHF. Written as DNA, the CDR3 is TGTGCCAGTAGCCAGACAGGGAGCAATCAGCCCCAGCATTTT.

This clone was observed a handful of times. V gene TRBV18 combines with J gene TRBJ1-5; no clear D. Germline CDR1 and CDR2: KGHSH and LQKENI. Trimming took off 3 bases at V and 5 bases at J, with 8 bases between the two ends. This CDR3 comprises 13 residues. CDR3 DNA: TGTGCCAGCTCACCCCACTCCGATCAGCCCCAGCATTTT. Its protein product is CASSPHSDQPQHF.

This clone was seen a few times. The chain uses TRBV5-4 and TRBJ2-7; 13 bases match TRBD2. Germline loops: CDR1 SGHNT, CDR2 YYREEE (reference sequence). V shed 4 bases and J 2 bases; nucleotides not matched to a gene: 3. The CDR3 extends over 15 amino acids. CDR3 DNA sequence: TGTGCCAGCAGCCCGACTAGCGGGGGGACCTACGAGCAGTACTTC. It specifies CASSPTSGGTYEQYF.

The chain joins TRBV12-3 or TRBV12-4 to TRBJ2-3; D is perhaps TRBD1 (6 bases). Trimming stripped 6 bases from V and 2 bases from J, with 9 bases between. The CDR3 consists of 13 residues. The CDR3 loop reads CASRGDNTDTQYF. CDR3 in DNA: TGTGCCAGCAGGGGGGACAACACAGATACGCAGTATTTT.

The rearrangement joins TRBV5-1 to TRBJ2-1; weak D call: TRBD2 (6 bases). CDR1 is SGHRS, CDR2 YFSETQ, per germline. Between the trimmed V and J ends, which lost 5 bases and 6 bases, there was a span of 12 bases. The CDR3 loop spans 13 amino acids. The CDR3 DNA follows: TGCGCCAGCAGTGGGACTCCCTCCAATGAGCAGTTCTTC. Its translation is CASSGTPSNEQFF.

The chain recombines TRBV6-5 with TRBJ1-2; 7 bases align to TRBD1. The CDR3 runs to 13 residues. Germline V gene sequence: CDR1 MNHEY, CDR2 SVGAGI. V was pared by 6 bases and J by 4 bases, with 5 bases of the junction left unmatched. The CDR3, as DNA: TGTGCCAGCAGCTTGACAGGGTTCTATGGCTACACCTTC. Amino acids: CASSLTGFYGYTF.

The CDR3, as DNA: TGTGCCAGCAGTTTTGGTCGGACACCTTACACCTTC. Translated: CASSFGRTPYTF. The V and J genes are TRBV12-3 or TRBV12-4 and TRBJ1-2; a possible D gene is TRBD1 (5 bases). V shed 3 bases and J shed 11 bases, with 13 bases lying between them. CDR3 length: 12 residues.

The chain employs TRBV4-1 and TRBJ2-5, with D possibly matching TRBD1 (5 bases). Trimming pared 6 bases from V and 2 bases from J, leaving 10 bases between. This CDR3 comprises 13 residues. Germline CDR1 MGHRA, CDR2 YSYEKL. The CDR3 loop reads CASSRTYQETQYF. The DNA of the CDR3 is TGCGCCAGCAGTCGGACATATCAAGAGACCCAGTACTTC.

The chain uses TRBV13 and TRBJ2-7; 7 nucleotides align to TRBD2. Germline-derived CDR1 and CDR2 are PRHDT and FYEKMQ (reference sequence). The CDR3 has 18 residues. The J segment lost 0 bases and the V segment lost 5 bases, leaving 16 bases of the junction unmatched. The CDR3 here is CASSLRRFAGLRSYEQYF. CDR3 in DNA: TGTGCCAGCAGCCTTCGAAGATTTGCGGGACTACGCTCCTACGAGCAGTACTTC.

V and J are TRBV5-6 and TRBJ2-3; D uncertain. Germline V CDR1 and CDR2: SGHDT, YYEEEE. This CDR3 has 13 amino acids. Trimming took 5 bases from V and 6 from J, leaving 13 bases between them. In DNA form, the CDR3 reads TGTGCCAGCAGGGAGCCGACCGCTGATACGCAGTATTTT. Translation: CASREPTADTQYF.

CDR3 sequence (DNA): TGTGCCAGTAGCCGCCACGGACAGGGGGCTAGCAATAGCAATCAGCCCCAGCATTTT. Amino acids: CASSRHGQGASNSNQPQHF. V gene TRBV19 combines with J gene TRBJ1-5, with 11 positions matching TRBD1. The V segment lost 6 bases and the J segment 0 bases; nucleotides outside the gene matches: 13. The CDR3 is 19 amino acids. Germline V gene lookup returns CDR1 LNHDA and CDR2 SQIVND (reference sequence).

A few counts support this clone. The chain combines TRBV7-2 with TRBJ2-1; 8 nucleotides match TRBD2. This CDR3 is 16 amino acids long. Losses at the gene ends were 5 bases for V and 6 bases for J; bases not matched to a gene: 12. Germline loops: CDR1 SGHTA, CDR2 FQGNSA. The DNA of the CDR3 is TGTGCCAGCAGCCATCTAGCGGGCAGGGAGGGCAATGAGCAGTTCTTC. Translated, it gives CASSHLAGREGNEQFF.

The rearrangement joins TRBV2 to TRBJ2-2, with D maybe TRBD2 (5 bases). Germline V lookup: CDR1 SNHLY, CDR2 FYNNEI. This CDR3 has 16 amino acids. Between the trimmed V and J ends, which lost 2 bases and 8 bases, there was a span of 18 bases. As DNA, the CDR3 is TGTGCCAGCAGTGAAAGCCGGGGAGCACGGGGTGGGGAGCTGTTTTTT. Translated: CASSESRGARGGELFF.

This clone was seen a handful of times. This chain links TRBV27 with TRBJ1-2, with a weak D call TRBD1 (6 bases). The CDR3 is 13 residues long. Per the germline V gene, CDR1 is MNHEY and CDR2 is SMNVEV (reference sequence). The V end lost 6 bases, the J end lost 7 bases, and 15 bases lay between the germline ends. The CDR3 is CASRLTGTGGYTF. For the CDR3, the DNA is TGTGCCAGCAGGCTGACAGGAACCGGTGGCTACACCTTC.

This clone has a single count. The chain carries TRBV7-2 and TRBJ2-1, with 12 bases that match TRBD2. The germline gives CDR1 SGHTA, CDR2 FQGNSA. The CDR3 loop spans 13 amino acids. V trimming: 10 bases; J trimming: 10 bases; junction bases outside the gene matches: 8. CDR3 DNA: TGTGCCATCCGACTAGCGGGGGTTCGGGAGCAGTTCTTC. Its protein is CAIRLAGVREQFF.

The chain employs TRBV7-3 and TRBJ2-3, with D perhaps TRBD2 (5 bases). The CDR3 runs 12 residues. The germline V gene has CDR1 SGHTA and CDR2 FQGTGA. V shed 4 bases and J shed 6 bases, with 8 bases lying between them. The CDR3 reads CASSSPGDTQYF. Here the CDR3 DNA reads TGTGCCAGCAGCTCCCCGGGGGATACGCAGTATTTT.

The chain couples TRBV7-9 to TRBJ1-4, with 7 bases matching TRBD1. CDR1 and CDR2 (germline): SEHNR, FQNEAQ (reference sequence). This CDR3 is built from 17 residues. V gave up 3 bases and J gave up 8 bases; unmatched junction bases: 15. The CDR3 DNA sequence: TGTGCCAGCAGCTTGACAGGGATATCGAAGATCGGGGAAAAACTGTTTTTT. It translates to CASSLTGISKIGEKLFF. Looking up the rest from reference TRBV7-9 and TRBJ1-4 gives the full variable domain: DTGVSQNPRHKITKRGQNVTFRCDPISEHNRLYWYRQTLGQGPEFLTYFQNEAQLEKSRLLSDRFSAERPKGSFSTLEIQRTEQGDSAMYLCASSLTGISKIGEKLFFGSGTQLSVL.

V usage is TRBV7-9 and J usage is TRBJ2-2; D uncertain. The V gene lost 8 bases and the J gene lost 7 bases, with 8 bases spanning the gap. CDR1 SEHNR and CDR2 FQNEAQ come from the germline V gene (reference sequence). The CDR3 spans 11 residues. CDR3 in DNA: TGTGCCAGCCCCCGGGTCGGGGAGCTGTTTTTT. As protein: CASPRVGELFF.

This clone has more than one count but fewer than ten. The rearrangement joins TRBV7-9 to TRBJ2-2; D may be TRBD1 (6 bases). The CDR3 covers 14 residues. Germline V CDR1 and CDR2: SEHNR, FQNEAQ (reference sequence). V was cut by 10 bases and J by 1 base, with 13 bases left in between. CDR3 in amino acids: CAIQGSLNTGELFF. CDR3 sequence (DNA): TGTGCCATCCAGGGGAGTCTGAACACCGGGGAGCTGTTTTTT. Complete variable domain (other parts from reference TRBV7-9 and TRBJ2-2): DTGVSQNPRHKITKRGQNVTFRCDPISEHNRLYWYRQTLGQGPEFLTYFQNEAQLEKSRLLSDRFSAERPKGSFSTLEIQRTEQGDSAMYLCAIQGSLNTGELFFGEGSRLTVL.

The chain combines TRBV7-9 with TRBJ2-4; D ambiguous. The CDR3 consists of 15 residues. Trimming took 5 bases from V and 0 from J, leaving 11 bases between them. CDR1 SEHNR and CDR2 FQNEAQ come from the germline V gene (reference sequence). CDR3 region: CASSPEPIAKNIQYF. The CDR3 nucleotides are TGTGCCAGCAGCCCCGAGCCGATAGCCAAAAACATTCAGTACTTC.

This sequence joins TRBV30 and TRBJ1-2; D possibly corresponds to TRBD1 (5 bases). The CDR3 totals 12 residues. The V end was cut by 2 bases, the J end by 8 bases, with 12 bases between. The germline V gene has CDR1 GTSNPN and CDR2 SVGIG (reference sequence). DNA for the CDR3: TGTGCCTGGAGTAGGACATCCAGGGGCTACACCTTC. This codes for CAWSRTSRGYTF.

Worth noting for this clone: One end of the junction varies from germline; a read error may be responsible. The chain has TRBV7-3 and TRBJ1-2; 9 bases match TRBD1. CDR3 length equals 13 residues. Per germline, CDR1 SGHTA and CDR2 FQGTGA. In nucleotides, the CDR3 is TGTGCCAGCAGTTTAACAGGGGGCTTTGGCTACACCTTC. Protein: CASSLTGGFGYTF.